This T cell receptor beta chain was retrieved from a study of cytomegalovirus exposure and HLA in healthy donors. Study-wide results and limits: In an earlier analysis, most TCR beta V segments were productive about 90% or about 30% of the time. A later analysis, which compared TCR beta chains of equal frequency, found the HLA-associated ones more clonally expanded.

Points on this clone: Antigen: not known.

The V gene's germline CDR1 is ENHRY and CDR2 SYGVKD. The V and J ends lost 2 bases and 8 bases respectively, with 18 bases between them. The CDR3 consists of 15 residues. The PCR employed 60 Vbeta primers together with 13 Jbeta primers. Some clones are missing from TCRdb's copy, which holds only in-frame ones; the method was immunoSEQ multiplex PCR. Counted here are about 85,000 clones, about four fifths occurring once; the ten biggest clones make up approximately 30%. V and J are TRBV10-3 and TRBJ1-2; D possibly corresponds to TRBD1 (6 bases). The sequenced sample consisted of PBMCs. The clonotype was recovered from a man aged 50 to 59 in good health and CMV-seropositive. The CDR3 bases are TGTGCCATCAGTGAGGACCCCTGGGGGCGAGGAGGCTACACCTTC. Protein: CAISEDPWGRGGYTF.